Below, 32 T cell receptor beta chains from the same sample are listed, as sequenced in a study of shared T cell receptors in the human thymus. Clones were read by immunoSEQ multiplex PCR, and TCRdb kept only the in-frame ones, dropping some. Of 700,000 or so clones in the sample, 70% to 90% are singletons; the top ten hold more than 0.01%. The data also belong to a second study, concerning human thymus T cells.

The specimen was thymocytes. Receptors were obtained from a girl under three years old with a congenital heart defect.

The chain uses TRBV4-3 and TRBJ2-1, with a possible D match to TRBD2 (5 bases). Germline V gives CDR1 LGHNA, CDR2 YSLEER. This CDR3 is built from 16 residues. Trimming pared 2 bases from V and 4 bases from J, leaving 15 bases between. The CDR3 spells CASSQQLVPSYNEQFF. CDR3 DNA: TGCGCCAGCAGCCAACAACTAGTACCCTCTTACAATGAGCAGTTCTTC.

The V gene is TRBV6-5, the J gene TRBJ1-1, with D uncertain. The CDR3 has 14 amino acids. V lost 8 bases and J 1 base, leaving 14 bases between the germline ends. The V gene's germline CDR1 is MNHEY and CDR2 SVGAGI. The CDR3 sequence: CASAPNGANTEAFF. The CDR3, as DNA: TGTGCCAGCGCGCCGAACGGAGCGAACACTGAAGCTTTCTTT.

Only one count was recorded for this clone. The chain links TRBV12-5 to TRBJ2-7; maybe TRBD1 (5 bases). This CDR3 has 20 amino acids. Between the trimmed V and J ends, which lost 0 bases and 4 bases, there was a span of 28 bases. The V gene's germline CDR1 is LGHNT and CDR2 FRNRAP. DNA for the CDR3: TGTGCTAGTGGTTTGGTACTCAGAGTTTCGTCGGCAGGGTGGGGTTACGAGCAGTACTTC. Residues: CASGLVLRVSSAGWGYEQYF.

The genes are TRBV19 and TRBJ1-2; unclear D gene. This CDR3 region has 15 residues. Trimming took off 7 bases at V and 4 bases at J, with 19 bases between the two ends. Germline CDR1 reads LNHDA; CDR2 reads SQIVND (reference sequence). The CDR3 region is CASTPCRLGAYGYTF. As DNA, the CDR3 is TGTGCCAGTACCCCTTGTCGGTTGGGCGCCTATGGCTACACCTTC.

The chain is built from TRBV9 and TRBJ2-1; 8 bases align to TRBD2. Germline CDR1 and CDR2: SGDLS and YYNGEE. Unmatched junction bases numbered 7, after V lost 3 bases and J lost 2 bases. CDR3 length equals 16 residues. CDR3 loop: CASSGRAGVAYNEQFF. CDR3 DNA sequence: TGTGCCAGCAGCGGGAGAGCGGGGGTCGCCTACAATGAGCAGTTCTTC.

This clone has just a few counts. The chain links TRBV7-6 to TRBJ1-1, with 9 bases identical to TRBD1. The CDR3 totals 18 residues. CDR1 is SGHVS, CDR2 FNYEAQ, per germline. Trimming at V came to 5 bases and at J to 7 bases, leaving 20 bases not matched to a gene. CDR3 residues: CASSPKWRGRDRANEAFF. CDR3 coding DNA: TGTGCCAGCAGCCCCAAATGGAGGGGCCGGGACAGGGCGAATGAAGCTTTCTTT.

This clone was seen a single time. The chain carries TRBV7-2 and TRBJ1-1; D perhaps matches TRBD1 (5 bases). Per germline, CDR1 SGHTA and CDR2 FQGNSA. V dropped 3 bases and J dropped 3 bases, with 11 bases sitting between them. The CDR3 has 14 residues. CDR3 DNA: TGTGCCAGCAGCTTTGGGGCATCGGACACTGAAGCTTTCTTT. This sequence encodes CASSFGASDTEAFF.

This clone is a singleton in its sample. This chain uses TRBV15 with TRBJ2-3; TRBD2 matches at 12 bases. The CDR3 is 17 amino acids. Germline CDR1 LNHNV, CDR2 YYDKDF (reference sequence). With 6 bases clipped from V and 3 bases from J, the junction kept 10 bases outside the gene matches. The CDR3 region has the DNA TGTGCCACCAGTAACAAACCTAGCGGGGGGGCAACAGATACGCAGTATTTT. Its translation: CATSNKPSGGATDTQYF.

The chain links TRBV5-1 to TRBJ2-1; 8 bases are a match to TRBD1. The CDR3 runs to 14 residues. CDR1 is SGHRS and CDR2 is YFSETQ in the germline V gene. V trimming: 4 bases; J trimming: 9 bases; junction bases outside the gene matches: 9. CDR3 in DNA: TGCGCCAGCAGCGCAGGACAGGGTGGCGGTGAGCAGTTCTTC. Translated, it gives CASSAGQGGGEQFF. The whole variable domain, remainder taken from reference TRBV5-1 and TRBJ2-1, is KAGVTQTPRYLIKTRGQQVTLSCSPISGHRSVSWYQQTPGQGLQFLFEYFSETQRNKGNFPGRFSGRQFSNSRSEMNVSTLELGDSALYLCASSAGQGGGEQFFGPGTRLTVL.

This clone has a single count. The rearrangement joins TRBV10-2 to TRBJ1-5, with a weak D call TRBD1 (5 bases). The CDR3 runs to 18 residues. Between the trimmed V and J ends, which lost 2 bases and 1 base, there was a span of 18 bases. In germline, CDR1 is WSHSY, CDR2 SAAADI. The CDR3 region is CASSEDSLEGGSNQPQHF. CDR3 in DNA: TGCGCCAGCAGTGAGGACAGCTTGGAGGGTGGGAGCAATCAGCCCCAGCATTTT.

The chain employs TRBV20-1 and TRBJ2-3; D not resolved. The germline gives CDR1 DFQATT, CDR2 SNEGSKA (reference sequence). Trimming stripped 6 bases from V and 3 bases from J, with 7 bases between. The CDR3 has 11 amino acids. CDR3 DNA sequence: TGCAGTGCGGCCCCTACAGATACGCAGTATTTT. Translated, it gives CSAAPTDTQYF.

The V call is TRBV4-3, the J call TRBJ2-2; 12 bases map to TRBD2. With V trimmed by 2 bases and J by 1 base, 2 bases remained unmatched. Looked up from germline, CDR1 is LGHNA and CDR2 is YSLEER. This CDR3 has 17 amino acids. CDR3 residues: CASSQPGLAGNTGELFF. The CDR3 DNA reads as TGCGCCAGCAGCCAACCGGGACTAGCGGGGAACACCGGGGAGCTGTTTTTT.

CDR3 region: CASNLLTTGISNQPQHF. In DNA, the CDR3 is TGTGCCAGCAATCTTCTAACGACAGGAATTAGCAATCAGCCCCAGCATTTT. The chain combines TRBV28 with TRBJ1-5, with TRBD1 as a possible D gene (6 bases). V was trimmed by 7 bases and J by 0 bases, leaving 19 bases between them. This CDR3 has 17 amino acids. Germline V gives CDR1 MDHEN, CDR2 SYDVKM.

V and J are TRBV5-1 and TRBJ2-2, with 7 positions matching TRBD1. The length of the CDR3 is 18 residues. The germline V gene has CDR1 SGHRS and CDR2 YFSETQ. The V segment lost 6 bases and the J segment 9 bases; nucleotides outside the gene matches: 23. The CDR3 protein is CASTPLIRDSEEGRELFF. The DNA for the CDR3 is TGCGCCAGCACACCACTAATCCGGGACAGCGAAGAAGGCAGGGAGCTGTTTTTT.

This chain joins TRBV27 and TRBJ1-1; 8 bases map to TRBD1. Germline loops: CDR1 MNHEY, CDR2 SMNVEV (reference sequence). J was trimmed by 1 base and V by 6 bases; bases with no gene match: 7. This CDR3 comprises 15 residues. The CDR3 sequence is CASRDGTGGNTEAFF. In DNA, the CDR3 is TGTGCCAGCAGAGATGGGACAGGAGGGAACACTGAAGCTTTCTTT.

The V call is TRBV14, the J call TRBJ1-4, with a possible D match to TRBD1 (5 bases). V dropped 0 bases and J dropped 8 bases, with 16 bases sitting between them. Germline assignment: CDR1 SGHDN and CDR2 FVKESK. The length of the CDR3 is 16 residues. The CDR3 protein is CASSQDKGRVREKLFF. CDR3 coding DNA: TGTGCCAGCAGCCAAGATAAGGGCAGGGTCCGCGAAAAACTGTTTTTT.

The chain recombines TRBV5-6 with TRBJ1-3; 9 bases match TRBD1. The V segment lost 3 bases and the J segment 0 bases; nucleotides outside the gene matches: 13. Looked up from germline, CDR1 is SGHDT and CDR2 is YYEEEE. The length of the CDR3 is 19 residues. CDR3 DNA: TGTGCCAGCAGCTCGGATCCGGGACAGGGCATATACTCTGGAAACACCATATATTTT. Amino acid sequence: CASSSDPGQGIYSGNTIYF.

The count of this clone is one. The chain couples TRBV12-5 to TRBJ1-2; tentatively, D is TRBD1 (6 bases). Trimming cost V 0 bases and J 4 bases, with 24 bases left between them. CDR1 and CDR2 from the germline V gene are LGHNT and FRNRAP. The CDR3 loop spans 19 amino acids. DNA for the CDR3: TGTGCTAGTGGTTTGGTACGAAGGGTCGATCGGGGGGGCAGCTATGGCTACACCTTC. Its protein product is CASGLVRRVDRGGSYGYTF.

This clone was counted between two and nine times. The chain uses TRBV19 and TRBJ1-2; D not certain. CDR3 length equals 15 residues. Per the germline V gene, CDR1 is LNHDA and CDR2 is SQIVND (reference sequence). Trimming pared 7 bases from V and 5 bases from J, leaving 20 bases between. This CDR3 is CASTASGLSRYGYTF. CDR3 sequence (DNA): TGTGCCAGTACTGCGAGCGGGCTTTCGAGATATGGCTACACCTTC.

V is TRBV5-6 and J is TRBJ2-7; 7 bases agree with TRBD1. Trimming cost V 4 bases and J 9 bases; bases outside gene matches: 19. This CDR3 comprises 16 residues. Looked up from germline, CDR1 is SGHDT and CDR2 is YYEEEE. The DNA of the CDR3 is TGTGCCAGCAGCGTTGGCCAGGGACAGAGGGGCTCACGGCAGTACTTC. Encoded protein: CASSVGQGQRGSRQYF.

The V call is TRBV18, the J call TRBJ2-7, with TRBD2 matching over 11 bases. The ends lost 1 base at V and 0 bases at J; junction bases unmatched: 17. The CDR3 has 21 amino acids. CDR1 is KGHSH, CDR2 LQKENI, per germline. The CDR3 DNA follows: TGTGCCAGCTCACCACGAGTAGGTAAACTAGCGGGGGCCCACAACTCCTACGAGCAGTACTTC. Translated, it gives CASSPRVGKLAGAHNSYEQYF.

This chain connects TRBV7-8 to TRBJ2-3, with D uncertain. Germline V gives CDR1 SGHVS, CDR2 FQNEAQ. CDR3 length: 15 residues. V lost 2 bases to trimming and J lost 8 bases, with 17 bases between them. The CDR3, as DNA: TGTGCCAGCAGCTTAAGGAGACGCCGAGTTGGTACGCAGTATTTT. It is translated as CASSLRRRRVGTQYF.

The chain has TRBV10-3 and TRBJ1-1; D might be TRBD1 (6 bases). Germline CDR1 and CDR2: ENHRY and SYGVKD. The CDR3 is 14 amino acids. V lost 0 bases and J 4 bases, leaving 9 bases between the germline ends. The CDR3: CAISESTGTTEAFF. DNA of the CDR3: TGTGCCATCAGTGAGTCCACAGGGACCACTGAAGCTTTCTTT.

The CDR3 here is CASSWTGGNADTQYF. CDR3 nucleotides: TGTGCCAGCAGCTGGACAGGGGGAAACGCAGATACGCAGTATTTT. The chain employs TRBV7-9 and TRBJ2-3; 10 bases match TRBD1. Germline CDR1 SEHNR, CDR2 FQNEAQ (reference sequence). The trim removed 4 bases at V and 4 bases at J, leaving 5 bases unmatched. CDR3 size: 15 residues.

The V and J genes are TRBV5-6 and TRBJ2-7, with 7 bases identical to TRBD1. The V and J ends lost 0 bases and 6 bases, in that order; junction bases with no gene match: 3. The CDR3 consists of 13 residues. CDR1 and CDR2 from the germline V gene are SGHDT and YYEEEE. For the CDR3, the DNA is TGTGCCAGCAGCTTGGAAACAGGGGCCGAGCAGTACTTC. As protein: CASSLETGAEQYF.

This clone was recorded once. The chain links TRBV5-1 to TRBJ2-1; 7 nucleotides agree with TRBD2. The germline V gene encodes CDR1 SGHRS and CDR2 YFSETQ. This CDR3 spans 17 amino acids. V lost 4 bases to trimming and J lost 0 bases; unmatched junction nucleotides: 10. This chain's CDR3 is CASSNAVAGNSYNEQFF. CDR3 nucleotide sequence: TGCGCCAGCAGCAATGCTGTAGCGGGTAACTCCTACAATGAGCAGTTCTTC.

The chain carries TRBV4-1 and TRBJ1-1; D remains ambiguous. There are 14 residues in the CDR3. Trimming removed 4 bases at V and 2 bases at J, with 11 bases between. The germline V gene has CDR1 MGHRA and CDR2 YSYEKL. CDR3 DNA: TGCGCCAGCAGCCTACCTGAGGGCAACACTGAAGCTTTCTTT. It translates to CASSLPEGNTEAFF.

The gene calls are TRBV7-2 and TRBJ2-3, with 11 bases aligning to TRBD1. The CDR3 is made up of 20 amino acids. Germline lookup yields CDR1 SGHTA and CDR2 FQGNSA. V shed 0 bases and J 2 bases; nucleotides not matched to a gene: 13. CDR3 DNA sequence: TGTGCCAGCAGCTTAGCACCGGGACAGGGGGATTGCAGAAACACAGATACGCAGTATTTT. This gives the protein CASSLAPGQGDCRNTDTQYF.

This clone appeared a single time. V is TRBV4-1 and J is TRBJ2-6; a possible D gene is TRBD1 (6 bases). The CDR3 extends over 20 amino acids. Germline loops: CDR1 MGHRA, CDR2 YSYEKL. V lost 2 bases and J 0 bases, leaving 20 bases between the germline ends. The CDR3 region is CASSQRSGQLGYSGANVLTF. In nucleotides, the CDR3 is TGCGCCAGCAGCCAACGGAGCGGACAGCTAGGCTACTCTGGGGCCAACGTCCTGACTTTC.

This rearrangement joins TRBV7-6 to TRBJ2-3, with 9 bases matching TRBD2. CDR1 is SGHVS, CDR2 FNYEAQ, per germline. V dropped 1 base and J dropped 6; count of bases not matched to a gene: 5. The CDR3 consists of 15 residues. This CDR3 is CASSLEGTSWDTQYF. For the CDR3, the DNA is TGTGCCAGCAGCTTAGAGGGGACTAGCTGGGATACGCAGTATTTT.

This chain uses TRBV6-5 with TRBJ1-3; D gene ambiguous. CDR1 and CDR2 (germline): MNHEY, SVGAGI. The V gene lost 4 bases and the J gene lost 4 bases, with 8 bases spanning the gap. This CDR3 region has 13 residues. CDR3 sequence (DNA): TGTGCCAGCAGTTTCGTCGCGGGAAACACCATATATTTT. This gives the protein CASSFVAGNTIYF.

The chain uses TRBV28 and TRBJ1-5; 8 nucleotides agree with TRBD1. CDR3 length: 16 residues. Germline V gives CDR1 MDHEN, CDR2 SYDVKM. V gave up 6 bases and J gave up 2 bases; unmatched junction bases: 9. CDR3 amino acids: CASRSRGLPGNQPQHF. CDR3 DNA sequence: TGTGCCAGCAGGTCCAGGGGGCTACCGGGCAATCAGCCCCAGCATTTT.